This TCR beta chain was sequenced in a study of shared clonotypes between healthy human individuals (dated by TCRdb to 2018 to 2020). For the wider study: A few men and a couple of women, aged 18 to 49 years, made up the cohort. Per donor, three plates each were used for CD4 naive and CD4 memory, two for CD8 naive, and one for CD8 memory. Between about 0.85 and 9.5 billion PBMCs per donor were obtained by leukapheresis. To increase sequencing depth and limit assay-specific biases, different laboratories used diverse techniques to prepare libraries and sequence TCR repertoires. To estimate repertoire size and how much clonotype sharing occurs between individuals, the study deeply sequenced the blood TCR repertoires of five healthy adults. What the work shows at the level of the full study, not this receptor alone: Based on pairwise subsampling, the degree of clonotype sharing among donors was expected to be affected by sequencing depth. Naive subsets generally had larger estimated clonotype richness than memory subsets did. Sampling was restricted to blood, and TCR repertoires in tissues likely differ from the TCR repertoires found in blood. Because the study included a small number of donors, the genetic and exposure-history diversity represented was limited. Incomplete sequencing was indicated by rarefaction of sorted-subset datasets, despite the large sequencing depth. Sharing across a handful of donors was observed for about 4.8% of naive CD4, less than 4% of naive CD8, roughly 2.4% of memory CD4, and around 0.4% of memory CD8 clonotypes. Clonotypes shared by all four sorted-subset donors showed higher generation probabilities than non-shared clonotypes.

This clone was detected once. Its recognized antigen is unknown. This CDR3 is missing its conserved last phenylalanine or tryptophan, likely due to a read error. No DNA is shown, since the ends of the CDR3 on it are uncertain; the CDR3 is the one TCRdb lists. Both ends counted, the CDR3 spans 13 residues. CDR1 SGDLS and CDR2 YYNGEE were looked up in the germline V gene. The donors were healthy, HIV-negative adults with no recently reported acute infections or vaccinations. Only Caucasian adults living in Nashville, Tennessee, USA were represented among the donors. CD4+ T cells were enriched by magnetic negative selection, after which naive cells were positively selected on CD45RA and the negative fraction was taken as the memory subset. Blood was obtained by leukapheresis, after which PBMCs were separated by Ficoll-Histopaque density gradient centrifugation and cryopreserved in liquid nitrogen vapor phase. Purity and quantity of every magnetically sorted T cell population were checked by analytical flow cytometry. Genomic DNA was isolated from every sorted fraction and measured by UV absorbance on a Nanodrop 2000c.

Using the deep immunoSEQ assay, multiplex PCR amplified TCR CDR3 regions from genomic DNA. Extracted genomic DNA from each cell subset was distributed evenly across all wells of several immunoSEQ 96-well plates, and each plate was treated as a replicate. Each replicate PCR for sorted subsets received roughly 0.2 ug genomic DNA, equal to about 30,000 T cell genomes. Purified libraries were measured with a Qubit 3.0 fluorometer, size-checked on a Bioanalyzer 2100, and measured again with the KAPA Library Quantification kit. Each immunoSEQ 96-well plate was sequenced on its own single-read 150-cycle Illumina NextSeq 550 flow cell. As for the authors' bioinformatics: Because only junctional sequences without quality scores were contained in the immunoSEQ output, filtering matching that applied to full-length reads could not be performed. To assign V/J genes and CDR3, sequences were annotated against IMGT germline references using PyIR, a Python wrapper for IgBLAST v1.9. Any read was removed if the V/J assignment was weak (E-value above 1e-6), the CDR3 was missing, or the read contained stop codons, out-of-frame junctions, or ambiguous translated residues. V3J clonotypes were defined as sequences sharing an identical inferred V gene, J gene, and CDR3 amino acid sequence. To compute the percentage overlap between repertoires, the number of shared unique clonotypes was divided by the size of the smaller repertoire. Repertoire richness was assessed with RTK rarefaction, the Chao1 estimator, and Recon v2.1 estimates of unobserved clonotypes. OLGA was used to compute generation probabilities for all TCRbeta clonotypes that the gDNA method yielded from a handful of donors. This immuneACCESS table, as held by TCRdb, lists in-frame sequences with V and J called but not all clones. Of the missing ones, under half trace to an unresolved V gene in checked studies; the others have no known cause. V, J and clone size were drawn from that table, and D and trimming were deduced from the DNA. This sample is represented by 2 million to 2.5 million clones; approximately 90% of them were singletons. About 0.36% of the sample is taken by the ten largest.

The receptor's source is a man between 18 and 35 years old in good health. Some clones in this sample may be carry-over from other donors' samples. The chain couples TRBV9 to TRBJ1-3. Source material: naive CD4+ T cells from PBMCs. The sample's cell subset or site label, in plain terms: CD45RA+ positively selected. The CDR3 corresponds to CASSVDGLDRPLL.